Reported below is one T cell receptor beta chain. Antigen unknown. One entry per CDR3 protein, without DNA, is what TCRdb gives after re-calling the 5' RACE reads. The specimen's table records fewer than 400,000 distinct CDR3 sequences. This entry is derived from a study of T cells expressing NK-cell markers. Germline values: CDR1 DFQATT, CDR2 SNEGSKA (reference sequence). The CDR3 has 16 amino acids. Notes on the study in general: Expanded clones of NKG2C+ T cells had an unclear HCMV specificity.

The rearrangement joins TRBV20-1 to TRBJ2-1; as DNA is missing, the TRBD1 call by TCRdb cannot be tested. This receptor was identified in a woman aged 45-60 years in good health. Material for sequencing was blood T cells: a sorted CD56 or NKG2C T cell subset, CD4+ or CD8+ T cells, or bulk PBMC T cells (not recorded which). The CDR3 reads CSAGTGAFGRRSEQFF.